The TCR beta chain under discussion was sequenced for a study of blood T cell repertoires in COVID-19. Sequencing used immunoSEQ multiplex PCR; TCRdb keeps in-frame clones, though not all of them. The data show some 250,000 clones, roughly nine tenths seen once. Categorization into cohorts depended on clinical history that participants reported. The CDR3 is 14 amino acids. Germline trimming cut 0 bases from V and 6 bases from J; bases unmatched to any gene: 3. Germline CDR1 and CDR2: SGDLS and YYNGEE. V gene TRBV9 combines with J gene TRBJ1-5, with TRBD1 identical over 7 bases. The sequence derives from a human donor in a cohort exposed to, infected with or recovered from COVID-19 (not recorded which). The donor label of this sample is uncertain. The sample was PBMCs or T cells enriched from blood (not recorded which). The CDR3 region has the DNA TGTGCCAGCAGCGTAGACCACAGGGGTCAGCCCCAGCATTTT. Translating gives CASSVDHRGQPQHF.